What follows describes a single T cell receptor (beta chain). The sample comes from a study of blood T cells in healthy people across ages. Sample-barcoded 5' priming and a J-beta primer mix drove a second PCR of 7 to 11 cycles. Each CDR3 protein is one row after TCRdb ran MiXCR on the 5' RACE reads. This table holds more than 900,000 distinct CDR3 sequences, around 27% found once. Germline assignment: CDR1 SEHNR and CDR2 FQNEAQ (reference sequence). This CDR3 has 15 residues. Trimming pared 2 bases from V and 3 bases from J, leaving 13 bases between. The same specimen was also included in a second study, on T cells of mothers and their children. As that study records: A few healthy Caucasian mothers, along with their six children, served as the donors.

Sequenced: blood. This TCR came from a girl aged 2 to 9 in good health. This chain connects TRBV7-9 to TRBJ2-5; perhaps D is TRBD1 or TRBD2 (5 bases each). The DNA for the CDR3 is TGTGCCAGCAGCTTAAAGAGGGACCGGGAAGAGACCCAGTACTTC. Protein sequence: CASSLKRDREETQYF.